Reported below is one TCR beta chain. Here immunoSEQ multiplex PCR was the method, and the copy in TCRdb shows in-frame clones only, minus some. The sample lists roughly 73,000 clones, approximately 92% seen once, with about 5.6% in the top ten. Trimming pared 2 bases from V and 5 bases from J, leaving 13 bases between. The germline V gene has CDR1 SGDLS and CDR2 YYNGEE. The CDR3 has 14 residues. The data were taken from a study of control samples from healthy donors and cancer patients. The receptor was derived from a woman aged 60 to 75 in good health. The sequencing input was blood. The J gene is TRBJ2-5, the V gene TRBV9; a possible D gene is TRBD1 (6 bases). The CDR3 loop is CASSVGRGQETQYF. The CDR3 nucleotides are TGTGCCAGCAGCGTTGGCAGGGGCCAGGAGACCCAGTACTTC. The full variable domain, completed using reference TRBV9 and TRBJ2-5, is DSGVTQTPKHLITATGQRVTLRCSPRSGDLSVYWYQQSLDQGLQFLIQYYNGEERAKGNILERFSAQQFPDLHSELNLSSLELGDSALYFCASSVGRGQETQYFGPGTRLLVL.